These 29 T cell receptor beta chains came from one sample sequenced in a study of shared clonotypes between healthy human individuals. Naive CD8 cells, CD45RO-negative and positively selected for CCR7, excluded terminally differentiated effector memory CD45RA+ cells. The protocol was immunoSEQ multiplex PCR, while the TCRdb copy is restricted to in-frame clones and leaves out a portion. Of about 2 million clones in the sample, around 96% were seen once. The material sequenced was naive CD8+ T cells sorted from blood. The source is a man between 18 and 35 years old in good health.

As to this clone: This same CDR3 is encoded by further DNA sequences in the sample. The chain joins TRBV11-2 to TRBJ1-5; no reliable D call. V was shortened by 1 base and J by 6 bases, with 7 bases between the two germline ends. The germline V gene has CDR1 SGHAT and CDR2 FQNNGV. The CDR3 runs to 13 residues. CDR3 sequence (DNA): TGTGCCAGCAGCTTAGGGGTTGGTCAGCCCCAGCATTTT. Translation: CASSLGVGQPQHF.

The chain is built from TRBV5-1 and TRBJ2-7; a possible D gene is TRBD1 (7 bases). Trimming removed 6 bases at V and 2 bases at J, with 12 bases between. Germline V CDR1 and CDR2: SGHRS, YFSETQ. The CDR3 is 13 amino acids. The CDR3 loop is CASTQGGAYEQYF. The CDR3 DNA is TGCGCCAGCACCCAGGGGGGAGCCTACGAGCAGTACTTC.

The rearrangement links TRBV7-6 to TRBJ1-1, with 7 bases lining up with TRBD1. CDR1 is SGHVS, CDR2 FNYEAQ, per germline. Losses at the gene ends were 1 base for V and 0 bases for J; bases not matched to a gene: 2. The CDR3 loop spans 15 amino acids. CDR3 DNA: TGTGCCAGCAGCTTAGACCAGGGGGTGAACACTGAAGCTTTCTTT. This translates into CASSLDQGVNTEAFF.

This chain joins TRBV6-6 and TRBJ2-3, with D unresolved. Trimming shortened V by 6 bases and J by 4 bases, and 8 bases separated the two germline ends. Germline CDR1 reads MNHNY; CDR2 reads SVGAGI (reference sequence). The CDR3 is made up of 12 amino acids. In nucleotides, the CDR3 is TGTGCCAGCAGCCCCAGACCAGATACGCAGTATTTT. This translates into CASSPRPDTQYF.

Note on this clone: The same CDR3 is also encoded by other DNA sequences in this sample. J is TRBJ2-6 and V is TRBV30; no clear D gene. The CDR3 is 14 residues long. Germline loops: CDR1 GTSNPN, CDR2 SVGIG (reference sequence). V lost 0 bases and J 0 bases, leaving 3 bases between the germline ends. The CDR3 bases are TGTGCCTGGAGTGTGGGCTCTGGGGCCAACGTCCTGACTTTC. Amino acid sequence: CAWSVGSGANVLTF.

As DNA, the CDR3 is TGTGCCAGCAGTGAAGTGACTAGGGGAGATACGCAGTATTTT. It translates to CASSEVTRGDTQYF. This sequence joins TRBV2 and TRBJ2-3, with a tentative D call TRBD2 (6 bases). V gave up 1 base and J gave up 5 bases, with 10 bases separating them. Germline assignment: CDR1 SNHLY and CDR2 FYNNEI. CDR3 length equals 14 residues.

V and J are TRBV2 and TRBJ1-3, with D tentatively TRBD1 (5 bases). Per the germline V gene, CDR1 is SNHLY and CDR2 is FYNNEI. The CDR3 has 15 residues. V was trimmed by 7 bases and J by 2 bases, leaving 15 bases between them. The CDR3: CASTQGDYAGNTIYF. As DNA, the CDR3 is TGTGCCAGCACACAAGGGGATTACGCTGGAAACACCATATATTTT.

The chain carries TRBV30 and TRBJ2-1; D gene unclear. V was pared by 0 bases and J by 7 bases, with 10 bases between. This CDR3 region has 13 residues. Germline values: CDR1 GTSNPN, CDR2 SVGIG (reference sequence). The chain's CDR3 is CAWSVGYENEQFF. For the CDR3, the DNA is TGTGCCTGGAGTGTCGGCTATGAGAATGAGCAGTTCTTC.

A remark on this clone: This sample includes further DNA sequences coding for the same CDR3. V gene TRBV11-2 combines with J gene TRBJ2-1; 8 bases fit TRBD2. The V gene's germline CDR1 is SGHAT and CDR2 FQNNGV. The CDR3 is made up of 14 amino acids. The J segment lost 8 bases and the V segment lost 2 bases, leaving 5 bases of the junction unmatched. Here the CDR3 reads CASSLLAGGDEQFF. In nucleotides, the CDR3 is TGTGCCAGCAGCTTATTGGCGGGAGGTGATGAGCAGTTCTTC.

A remark on this clone: The sample holds other DNA sequences that translate to the same CDR3. The CDR3 here is CASSAGPSSYEQYF. The CDR3 DNA reads as TGTGCCAGCAGCGCAGGACCGAGCTCCTACGAGCAGTACTTC. The genes are TRBV13 and TRBJ2-7; D call uncertain. This CDR3 comprises 14 residues. Looked up from germline, CDR1 is PRHDT and CDR2 is FYEKMQ (reference sequence). V lost 5 bases and J lost 0, with 11 bases in between.

In regard to this clone: The same CDR3 can be traced to other DNA sequences in this sample. The chain combines TRBV19 with TRBJ2-7, with 12 bases identical to TRBD1. CDR1 is LNHDA and CDR2 is SQIVND in the germline V gene (reference sequence). Losses at the gene ends were 5 bases for V and 6 bases for J; bases not matched to a gene: 5. This CDR3 is built from 14 residues. CDR3 nucleotides: TGTGCCAGTAGTCCCGGGACAGGGGGCTTCGAGCAGTACTTC. Residues: CASSPGTGGFEQYF.

The V gene is TRBV4-1, the J gene TRBJ2-5; the match to TRBD1 covers 9 bases. Trimming took 3 bases from V and 2 from J; bases not matched to a gene: 4. The germline V gene encodes CDR1 MGHRA and CDR2 YSYEKL. This CDR3 comprises 15 residues. CDR3 DNA sequence: TGCGCCAGCAGCCAGGACAGGGGCCATCAAGAGACCCAGTACTTC. It encodes CASSQDRGHQETQYF.

The CDR3 nucleotides read TGTGCCAGCAGCGTAACGAGTGAGCAGTTCTTC. Translation gives CASSVTSEQFF. V is TRBV9 and J is TRBJ2-1; D call uncertain. The germline gives CDR1 SGDLS, CDR2 YYNGEE. V was pared by 1 base and J by 9 bases, with 5 bases between. The length of the CDR3 is 11 residues.

V gene TRBV19 combines with J gene TRBJ2-7; D may be TRBD1 (5 bases). Germline-derived CDR1 and CDR2 are LNHDA and SQIVND (reference sequence). V was trimmed by 3 bases and J by 2 bases, leaving 14 bases between them. The CDR3 has 15 residues. The CDR3 is CASSIAQGATYEQYF. In nucleotides, the CDR3 is TGTGCCAGTAGTATCGCCCAGGGTGCCACCTACGAGCAGTACTTC.

The J gene is TRBJ1-2, the V gene TRBV19; D remains ambiguous. In germline, CDR1 is LNHDA, CDR2 SQIVND (reference sequence). The germline V and J ends were trimmed by 3 bases and 0 bases, with 8 bases remaining between them. The CDR3 is made up of 14 amino acids. Here the CDR3 reads CASSIGNTNYGYTF. CDR3 in DNA: TGTGCCAGTAGTATCGGTAACACTAACTATGGCTACACCTTC.

A remark on this clone: Germline is not matched at one junction end, which may reflect a read error. The gene calls are TRBV7-7 and TRBJ2-5; the D is unclear. Germline CDR1 reads SSHAT; CDR2 reads FNYEAQ (reference sequence). This CDR3 region has 18 residues. The CDR3 spells CASSYNGPLDPRQETQYF. CDR3 bases: TGTGCTAGCAGTTACAATGGCCCGCTGGATCCGAGACAAGAGACCCAGTACTTC.

The rearrangement uses TRBV19 and TRBJ1-2; 7 bases line up with TRBD1. The CDR3 consists of 15 residues. Germline CDR1 reads LNHDA; CDR2 reads SQIVND (reference sequence). Trimming cost V 7 bases and J 3 bases; bases outside gene matches: 11. This chain's CDR3 is CASIPGDSLYYGYTF. The CDR3 bases are TGTGCCAGTATTCCTGGGGACAGCCTCTACTATGGCTACACCTTC.

The chain carries TRBV30 and TRBJ2-1, with a weak D call TRBD1 (6 bases). The germline gives CDR1 GTSNPN, CDR2 SVGIG (reference sequence). V lost 7 bases to trimming and J lost 5 bases, with 15 bases between them. The CDR3 is made up of 13 amino acids. CDR3 in amino acids: CALTGRGNNEQFF. The DNA of the CDR3 is TGTGCCTTGACAGGCCGAGGTAACAATGAGCAGTTCTTC.

The V call is TRBV5-6, the J call TRBJ1-2; D remains unclear. The CDR3 consists of 15 residues. The germline CDR1 and CDR2 sequences are SGHDT and YYEEEE. Trimming left V 5 bases short and J 7 bases short, with 21 bases between. The CDR3 DNA reads TGTGCCAGCAGACAGATGCAGGACCCGGCGAGTGGCTACACCTTC. Protein sequence: CASRQMQDPASGYTF.

This chain joins TRBV5-1 and TRBJ1-3; tentative D call: TRBD1 (5 bases). The CDR3 sequence is 15 residues long. Between the trimmed V and J ends, which lost 0 bases and 0 bases, there was a span of 7 bases. Germline CDR1 SGHRS, CDR2 YFSETQ. Written as DNA, the CDR3 is TGCGCCAGCAGCTTGGCAGGGAACTCTGGAAACACCATATATTTT. Protein sequence: CASSLAGNSGNTIYF.

Regarding this clone: At the DNA level, this CDR3 is encoded by other sequences in the same sample as well. CDR3 coding DNA: TGCGCCAGCAGCCAAGATCCGGGGACTGGAAACACCATATATTTT. Its translation: CASSQDPGTGNTIYF. The chain is built from TRBV4-1 and TRBJ1-3; D ambiguous. Germline CDR1 is MGHRA and CDR2 is YSYEKL. The germline V and J ends were trimmed by 0 bases and 2 bases, with 8 bases remaining between them. The CDR3 has 15 residues.

This chain connects TRBV28 to TRBJ1-3; D unclear. Germline V gene sequence: CDR1 MDHEN, CDR2 SYDVKM. The ends were cut back, 4 bases at V and 0 bases at J, with 16 bases in the middle. The CDR3 contains 17 residues. CDR3 DNA: TGTGCCAGCAGTTGGGCCGCGGCAGAATACTCTGGAAACACCATATATTTT. It codes for CASSWAAAEYSGNTIYF.

Concerning this clone: At one end, the junction sequence differs from germline, possibly due to a read error. DNA of the CDR3: TGTGCCAGCAGCTTAGCCCCCGGGTCCCGGAGGGACTTC. Translated, it gives CASSLAPGSRRDF. The V call is TRBV11-1, the J call TRBJ2-5, with D perhaps TRBD2 (6 bases). This CDR3 has 13 residues. CDR1 and CDR2 from the germline V gene are SGHAT and FQDESV (reference sequence).

This clone was recorded once. The chain links TRBV5-6 to TRBJ2-7; 8 nucleotides match TRBD2. The V gene end was trimmed by 2 bases and the J gene end by 2 bases; junction bases not matched to a gene: 3. The CDR3 runs 14 residues. The germline V gene has CDR1 SGHDT and CDR2 YYEEEE. CDR3 amino acids: CASSLSGLAYEQYF. In nucleotides, the CDR3 is TGTGCCAGCAGCTTATCGGGACTAGCCTACGAGCAGTACTTC.

This sequence joins TRBV7-2 and TRBJ1-5, with 7 bases matching TRBD1. This CDR3 contains 16 residues. Per the germline V gene, CDR1 is SGHTA and CDR2 is FQGNSA. The ends lost 1 base at V and 8 bases at J; junction bases unmatched: 11. Here the CDR3 reads CASSLDPRTGVEPQHF. CDR3 bases: TGTGCCAGCAGCTTAGACCCCAGGACAGGCGTCGAGCCCCAGCATTTT. Full variable domain (remainder filled in from reference TRBV7-2 and TRBJ1-5): GAGVSQSPSNKVTEKGKDVELRCDPISGHTALYWYRQSLGQGLEFLIYFQGNSAPDKSGLPSDRFSAERTGGSVSTLTIQRTQQEDSAVYLCASSLDPRTGVEPQHFGDGTRLSIL.

The rearrangement links TRBV7-8 to TRBJ1-2; no clear D gene. Trimming removed 4 bases at V and 4 bases at J, with 19 bases between. Germline V gives CDR1 SGHVS, CDR2 FQNEAQ. The CDR3 sequence is 16 residues long. CDR3 residues: CASSSRPDGVLYGYTF. The CDR3 coding sequence is TGTGCCAGCAGCTCAAGACCGGACGGGGTGCTCTATGGCTACACCTTC.

V usage is TRBV5-1 and J usage is TRBJ2-7; TRBD1 might be the D (6 bases). The CDR3 is 14 amino acids. CDR1 is SGHRS, CDR2 YFSETQ, per germline. V lost 2 bases, J lost 5 bases, and 14 bases lay in between. In DNA, the CDR3 is TGCGCCAGCAGCTTCTACAGGGTAGGGGACGAGCAGTACTTC. Its translation: CASSFYRVGDEQYF.

As regards this clone: One end of the junction does not line up with germline, which may come from a read error. This chain connects TRBV6-6 to TRBJ2-3; 11 nucleotides match TRBD2. Germline CDR1 is MNHNY and CDR2 is SVGAGI (reference sequence). This CDR3 region has 14 residues. The CDR3 region has the DNA TGTGCTAGCACCCTAGCGGGGGGATCGGATACGCAGTATTTT. This codes for CASTLAGGSDTQYF.

This sequence joins TRBV30 and TRBJ2-7, with 14 bases lining up with TRBD2. The germline V gene encodes CDR1 GTSNPN and CDR2 SVGIG (reference sequence). The trim removed 0 bases at V and 6 bases at J, leaving 19 bases unmatched. The CDR3 is 20 residues long. CDR3 residues: CAWSVPPGLAGELYKFEQYF. As DNA, the CDR3 is TGTGCCTGGAGTGTTCCGCCGGGACTAGCGGGAGAGCTCTATAAATTCGAGCAGTACTTC.